This record looks at one T cell receptor (beta chain) sequence and its context. The CDR3 runs 16 residues. Looked up from germline, CDR1 is MDHEN and CDR2 is SYDVKM. V dropped 4 bases and J dropped 2; count of bases not matched to a gene: 6. The data derive from a study of blood T cell repertoires in COVID-19. The study assigned cohorts using participant-reported clinical history. Profiled with immunoSEQ multiplex PCR; TCRdb holds only in-frame clones, not every one. This table has about 270,000 clones, roughly 86% appearing once. The source is a woman younger than 30 who had recovered from COVID-19. The material sequenced was PBMCs or T cells enriched from blood (not recorded which). The chain carries TRBV28 and TRBJ1-4, with 8 positions matching TRBD1. This CDR3 reads CASSSQGALTNEKLFF. The CDR3 DNA reads as TGTGCCAGCAGTTCGCAGGGGGCTTTGACTAATGAAAAACTGTTTTTT.